This T cell receptor (beta chain) was identified in a study of blood T cell repertoires in COVID-19. Background on the study: Samples came from the United States, Italy and Spain, spanning acute and convalescent COVID-19. The analysed material was cDNA or gDNA that came from T cells, B-cell-depleted T cells, or PBMCs.

This clone was observed a single time. The CDR3 extends over 14 amino acids. CDR1 SGHKS and CDR2 YYEKEE come from the germline V gene (reference sequence). The V gene lost 3 bases and the J gene lost 1 base, with 10 bases spanning the gap. Followed over time, Seattle patients had been enrolled while infection was active. Original handling: How many nucleated cells were present was estimated from reference gene primer amplification. The repertoire was sequenced with immunoSEQ multiplex PCR; TCRdb's copy has only in-frame clones and lacks some. The V and J calls and clone size come from that table; D and trimming were worked out from the DNA. The sample records about 350,000 clones, over 85% being singletons.

The sequence derives from a woman in her sixties or seventies with COVID-19, enrolled during active disease. The sequenced sample was peripheral blood. The rearrangement links TRBV5-5 to TRBJ2-5, with a weak D call TRBD2 (6 bases). The CDR3 region is CASSWRESQETQYF. Written as DNA, the CDR3 is TGTGCCAGCAGCTGGAGGGAGTCCCAAGAGACCCAGTACTTC.